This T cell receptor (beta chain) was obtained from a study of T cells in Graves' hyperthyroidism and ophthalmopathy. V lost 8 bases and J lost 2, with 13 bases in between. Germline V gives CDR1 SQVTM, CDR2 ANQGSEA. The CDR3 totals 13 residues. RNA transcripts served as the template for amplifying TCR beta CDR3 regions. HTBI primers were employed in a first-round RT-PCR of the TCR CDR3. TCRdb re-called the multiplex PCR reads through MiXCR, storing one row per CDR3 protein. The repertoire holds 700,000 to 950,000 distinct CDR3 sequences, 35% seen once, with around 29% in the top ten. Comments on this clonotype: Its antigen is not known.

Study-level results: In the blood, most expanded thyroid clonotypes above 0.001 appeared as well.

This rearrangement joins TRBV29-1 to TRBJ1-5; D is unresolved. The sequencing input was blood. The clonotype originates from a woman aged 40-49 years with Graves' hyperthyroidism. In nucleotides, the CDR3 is TGCAGCTTAGCTGCAGAGGGCAATCAGCCCCAGCATTTT. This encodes CSLAAEGNQPQHF. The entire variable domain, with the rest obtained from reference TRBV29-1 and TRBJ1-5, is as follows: SAVISQKPSRDICQRGTSLTIQCQVDSQVTMMFWYRQQPGQSLTLIATANQGSEATYESGFVIDKFPISRPNLTFSTLTVSNMSPEDSSIYLCSLAAEGNQPQHFGDGTRLSIL.